The clone carrying this T cell receptor beta chain was seen more than once but under ten times. TCRdb reprocessed the 5' RACE reads via MiXCR and lists one record per CDR3 protein. This sample carries 77,000 or so distinct CDR3 sequences, roughly 14% of them seen once, and the ten largest clones take 3% to 5%. This sample is drawn from a study of early T cells in non-severe SARS-CoV-2 infection. The V gene lost 4 bases and the J gene lost 10 bases, with 14 bases spanning the gap. Germline V gene lookup returns CDR1 SGHTA and CDR2 FQGNSA. This CDR3 has 13 residues. The receptor was derived from an adult who was a healthcare worker with PCR-confirmed SARS-CoV-2 infection or an uninfected control (not recorded which). J is TRBJ2-1 and V is TRBV7-2; D perhaps matches TRBD2 (6 bases). The sample consisted of whole blood, taken at baseline. The CDR3: CASSSGLSKEQFF. The CDR3 DNA reads TGTGCCAGCAGCTCCGGACTATCAAAGGAGCAGTTCTTC.